One sample yielded the 20 T cell receptor beta chains listed below, sequenced in a study of T cell responses to AZD1222 COVID-19 vaccine. TCRdb's table, derived via immunoSEQ multiplex PCR, lists solely in-frame clones and lacks some. Of around 78,000 clones listed, over 80% were seen once; the top ten hold 2.5% to 3%. This material consisted of peripheral blood, taken on day 0 of AZD1222 vaccination. The receptors stem from an adult in good health.

The chain employs TRBV7-3 and TRBJ2-2, with TRBD2 as a possible D gene (5 bases). CDR1 is SGHTA and CDR2 is FQGTGA in the germline V gene. The CDR3 is 15 residues long. Trimming took 5 bases from V and 4 from J, leaving 14 bases between them. CDR3 loop: CASSPLPGFTGELFF. For the CDR3, the DNA is TGTGCCAGCAGCCCTCTACCGGGGTTCACCGGGGAGCTGTTTTTT.

This chain uses TRBV7-2 with TRBJ2-3; 9 bases map to TRBD1. The CDR3 consists of 15 residues. Germline values: CDR1 SGHTA, CDR2 FQGNSA. The V gene end was trimmed by 5 bases and the J gene end by 2 bases; junction bases not matched to a gene: 5. The CDR3 nucleotides are TGTGCCAGCAGCCCGACAGGGGGTGACACAGATACGCAGTATTTT. Protein sequence: CASSPTGGDTDTQYF.

This sequence joins TRBV11-2 and TRBJ2-7; D might be TRBD2 (6 bases). The CDR3 covers 15 residues. V was pared by 5 bases and J by 9 bases, with 23 bases between. Germline V gives CDR1 SGHAT, CDR2 FQNNGV. The CDR3 DNA reads TGTGCCAGCAGCCCCCGGGTAGCGGAGGCCTCCGGGCAGTACTTC. This encodes CASSPRVAEASGQYF.

The rearrangement links TRBV4-1 to TRBJ2-3, with TRBD2 matching over 8 bases. CDR1 is MGHRA, CDR2 YSYEKL, per germline. This CDR3 has 15 amino acids. With V trimmed by 0 bases and J by 6 bases, 5 bases remained unmatched. CDR3 loop: CASSQEGTRWDTQYF. CDR3 in DNA: TGCGCCAGCAGCCAAGAAGGGACTAGGTGGGATACGCAGTATTTT.

This chain joins TRBV19 and TRBJ1-5; 7 bases map to TRBD1. The CDR3 has 15 amino acids. V shed 6 bases and J 3 bases; nucleotides not matched to a gene: 8. Per the germline V gene, CDR1 is LNHDA and CDR2 is SQIVND (reference sequence). CDR3 sequence (DNA): TGTGCCAGTAGACTCACAGGGGCCTCCAATCAGCCCCAGCATTTT. Amino acid sequence: CASRLTGASNQPQHF.

V usage is TRBV30 and J usage is TRBJ1-1; no reliable D call. From germline, CDR1 is GTSNPN and CDR2 SVGIG (reference sequence). Deletions cut 2 bases from V and 0 bases from J, with 7 bases between. CDR3 size: 13 residues. The CDR3 bases are TGTGCCTGGAGTAGTGGAGTGAACACTGAAGCTTTCTTT. Translated: CAWSSGVNTEAFF.

Only a few counts were recorded for this clone. The chain joins TRBV29-1 to TRBJ2-3; 10 bases are a match to TRBD2. V shed 8 bases and J 5 bases; nucleotides not matched to a gene: 13. CDR1 and CDR2 from the germline V gene are SQVTM and ANQGSEA. The CDR3 is 15 residues long. Written as DNA, the CDR3 is TGCAGCCTCGAAACGGAACTAGCGGGACAAGATACGCAGTATTTT. Protein sequence: CSLETELAGQDTQYF.

V usage is TRBV7-9 and J usage is TRBJ1-1, with D tentatively TRBD1 (6 bases). Germline V gene lookup returns CDR1 SEHNR and CDR2 FQNEAQ (reference sequence). This CDR3 contains 16 residues. Trimming stripped 7 bases from V and 4 bases from J, with 22 bases between. The CDR3 DNA reads as TGTGCCAGCACCACGACCGAAAGGGGAGGGGGCACTGAAGCTTTCTTT. This encodes CASTTTERGGGTEAFF.

The CDR3 bases are TGTGCCAGCAGTTATATAAGCGGGAATCAGCCCCAGCATTTT. It is translated as CASSYISGNQPQHF. The chain uses TRBV6-2 or TRBV6-3 and TRBJ1-5, with no clear D. This CDR3 comprises 14 residues. CDR1 and CDR2 from the germline V gene are MNHEY and SVGEGT. V was shortened by 3 bases and J by 4 bases, with 10 bases between the two germline ends.

The chain couples TRBV6-1 to TRBJ2-7, with 8 bases lining up with TRBD1. This CDR3 contains 14 residues. The V gene end was trimmed by 6 bases and the J gene end by 0 bases; junction bases not matched to a gene: 4. Germline V lookup: CDR1 MNHNS, CDR2 SASEGT. The CDR3 DNA follows: TGTGCCAGCAGGGACAGGGCCCTCTCCTACGAGCAGTACTTC. It yields the protein CASRDRALSYEQYF.

The chain has TRBV2 and TRBJ1-2; 8 nucleotides agree with TRBD1. Germline CDR1 and CDR2: SNHLY and FYNNEI. The CDR3 has 14 residues. V was clipped by 6 bases and J by 4 bases; unmatched bases: 7. CDR3 loop: CASSPGQDGYGYTF. The CDR3 DNA follows: TGTGCCAGCAGCCCGGGACAGGATGGCTATGGCTACACCTTC.

The J gene is TRBJ2-4, the V gene TRBV9; 9 nucleotides agree with TRBD2. Germline CDR1 and CDR2: SGDLS and YYNGEE. After removal of 4 bases from V and 5 bases from J, the junction contained 7 bases not matched to a gene. The CDR3 runs to 15 residues. CDR3 bases: TGTGCCAGCAGCCCTAGCGGGGCGCCGCAAAACATTCAGTACTTC. This encodes CASSPSGAPQNIQYF.

The rearrangement joins TRBV10-1 to TRBJ2-7; 7 positions match TRBD2. After removal of 6 bases from V and 6 bases from J, the junction contained 11 bases not matched to a gene. CDR3 length equals 14 residues. Germline V gene sequence: CDR1 WNHNN, CDR2 SYGVQD (reference sequence). The CDR3 reads CASREAGPTSEQYF. CDR3 coding DNA: TGCGCCAGCAGGGAAGCGGGACCGACCTCCGAGCAGTACTTC.

The rearrangement links TRBV27 to TRBJ2-4; D not resolved. Deletions cut 10 bases from V and 9 bases from J, with 16 bases between. The CDR3 length is 12 residues. Germline CDR1 reads MNHEY; CDR2 reads SMNVEV (reference sequence). The CDR3 reads CANPDVPGIQYF. CDR3 DNA sequence: TGTGCCAACCCCGACGTCCCCGGCATTCAGTACTTC.

This sequence joins TRBV5-4 and TRBJ1-2; 9 bases agree with TRBD1. After removal of 2 bases from V and 2 bases from J, the junction contained 10 bases not matched to a gene. The length of the CDR3 is 17 residues. Germline assignment: CDR1 SGHNT and CDR2 YYREEE (reference sequence). The CDR3 sequence is CASSLGPGQGHNYGYTF. The CDR3 DNA follows: TGTGCCAGCAGCTTAGGGCCGGGACAGGGTCACAACTATGGCTACACCTTC. Looking up the rest from reference TRBV5-4 and TRBJ1-2 gives the full variable domain: ETGVTQSPTHLIKTRGQQVTLRCSSQSGHNTVSWYQQALGQGPQFIFQYYREEENGRGNFPPRFSGLQFPNYSSELNVNALELDDSALYLCASSLGPGQGHNYGYTFGSGTRLTVV.

V gene TRBV6-5 combines with J gene TRBJ2-5; D possibly corresponds to TRBD1 (6 bases). The CDR3 sequence is 15 residues long. CDR1 and CDR2 (germline): MNHEY, SVGAGI. V dropped 2 bases and J dropped 4 bases, with 14 bases sitting between them. CDR3 bases: TGTGCCAGCAGTTACACAGGACCGACAGGAGAGACCCAGTACTTC. Protein: CASSYTGPTGETQYF.

This chain links TRBV10-3 with TRBJ2-7; D gene unclear. CDR3 length: 14 residues. Trimming stripped 3 bases from V and 5 bases from J, with 14 bases between. Germline CDR1 is ENHRY and CDR2 is SYGVKD. For the CDR3, the DNA is TGTGCCATCAGTGATGTCAGGTCTTCAGACGAGCAGTACTTC. This codes for CAISDVRSSDEQYF.

The V call is TRBV4-3, the J call TRBJ1-2; D not resolved. Germline assignment: CDR1 LGHNA and CDR2 YSLEER. CDR3 size: 16 residues. The germline V and J ends were trimmed by 0 bases and 2 bases, with 13 bases remaining between them. The CDR3 DNA is TGCGCCAGCAGCCAAGATAAGGGTACAGTGAACTATGGCTACACCTTC. Encoded protein: CASSQDKGTVNYGYTF.

CDR3 residues: CSVGKSSFYTF. CDR3 coding DNA: TGCAGCGTTGGTAAGAGCAGCTTCTACACCTTC. The chain combines TRBV29-1 with TRBJ1-2; D call uncertain. CDR1 is SQVTM and CDR2 is ANQGSEA in the germline V gene. Trimming cost V 4 bases and J 10 bases, with 13 bases left between them. The CDR3 is made up of 11 amino acids.

V gene TRBV19 combines with J gene TRBJ1-1; D call uncertain. Germline V gene data show CDR1 as LNHDA and CDR2 as SQIVND (reference sequence). CDR3 size: 12 residues. The V end lost 1 base, the J end lost 3 bases, and 3 bases lay between the germline ends. The DNA for the CDR3 is TGTGCCAGTAGTATAGGCTACACTGAAGCTTTCTTT. Translation: CASSIGYTEAFF.